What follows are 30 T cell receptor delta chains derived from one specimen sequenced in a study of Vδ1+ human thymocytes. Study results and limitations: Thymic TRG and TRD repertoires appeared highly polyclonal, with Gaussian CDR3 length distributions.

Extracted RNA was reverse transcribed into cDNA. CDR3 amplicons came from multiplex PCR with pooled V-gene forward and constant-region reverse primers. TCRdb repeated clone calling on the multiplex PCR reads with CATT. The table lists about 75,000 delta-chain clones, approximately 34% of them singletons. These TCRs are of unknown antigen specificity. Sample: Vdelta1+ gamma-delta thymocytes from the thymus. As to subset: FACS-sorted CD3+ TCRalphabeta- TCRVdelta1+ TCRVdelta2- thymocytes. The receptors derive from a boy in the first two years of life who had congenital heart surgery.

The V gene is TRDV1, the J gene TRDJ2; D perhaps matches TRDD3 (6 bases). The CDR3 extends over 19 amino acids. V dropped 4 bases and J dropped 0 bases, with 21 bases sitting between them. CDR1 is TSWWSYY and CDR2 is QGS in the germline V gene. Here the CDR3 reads CALGGFPSYWVPLTAQLFF. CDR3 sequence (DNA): TGTGCTCTTGGGGGGTTCCCATCGTACTGGGTCCCTTTGACAGCACAACTCTTCTTT.

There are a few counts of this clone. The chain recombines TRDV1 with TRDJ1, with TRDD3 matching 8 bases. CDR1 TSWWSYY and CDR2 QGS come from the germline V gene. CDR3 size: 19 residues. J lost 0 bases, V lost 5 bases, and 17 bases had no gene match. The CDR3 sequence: CALGPLRWTGGQYTDKLIF. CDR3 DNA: TGTGCTCTTGGGCCCCTCAGGTGGACTGGGGGGCAGTACACCGATAAACTCATCTTT.

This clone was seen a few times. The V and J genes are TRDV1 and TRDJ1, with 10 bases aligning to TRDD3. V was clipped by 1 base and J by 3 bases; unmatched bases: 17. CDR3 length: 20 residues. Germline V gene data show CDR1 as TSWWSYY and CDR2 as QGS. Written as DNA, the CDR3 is TGTGCTCTTGGGGAACGTCCGGGGGATACGCGGCCGAAAAGGGCCGATAAACTCATCTTT. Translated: CALGERPGDTRPKRADKLIF.

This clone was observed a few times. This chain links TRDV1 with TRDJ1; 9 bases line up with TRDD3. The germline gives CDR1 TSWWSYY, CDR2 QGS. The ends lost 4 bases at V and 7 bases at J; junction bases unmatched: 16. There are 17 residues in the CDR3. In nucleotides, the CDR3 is TGTGCTCTTGGGGGATCCTATCCCCTGGGGGATGGGAGTAAACTCATCTTT. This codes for CALGGSYPLGDGSKLIF.

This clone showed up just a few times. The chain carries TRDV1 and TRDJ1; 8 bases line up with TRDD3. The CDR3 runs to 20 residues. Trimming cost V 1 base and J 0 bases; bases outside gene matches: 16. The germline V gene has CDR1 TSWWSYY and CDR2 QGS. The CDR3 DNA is TGTGCTCTTGGGGAACAATGCCCTACGTGTACTGGGGGCGACACCGATAAACTCATCTTT. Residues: CALGEQCPTCTGGDTDKLIF.

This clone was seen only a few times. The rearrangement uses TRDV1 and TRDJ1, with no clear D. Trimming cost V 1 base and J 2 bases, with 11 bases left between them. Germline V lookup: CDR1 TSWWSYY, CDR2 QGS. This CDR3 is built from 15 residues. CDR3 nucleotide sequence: TGTGCTCTTGGGGAACGGGTTGGTGGAACCGATAAACTCATCTTT. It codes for CALGERVGGTDKLIF.

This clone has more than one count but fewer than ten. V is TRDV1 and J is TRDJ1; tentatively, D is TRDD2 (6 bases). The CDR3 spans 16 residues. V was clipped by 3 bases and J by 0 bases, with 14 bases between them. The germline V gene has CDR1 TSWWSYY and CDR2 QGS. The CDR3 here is CALGDPTLSHTDKLIF. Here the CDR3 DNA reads TGTGCTCTTGGGGATCCTACACTATCCCACACCGATAAACTCATCTTT.

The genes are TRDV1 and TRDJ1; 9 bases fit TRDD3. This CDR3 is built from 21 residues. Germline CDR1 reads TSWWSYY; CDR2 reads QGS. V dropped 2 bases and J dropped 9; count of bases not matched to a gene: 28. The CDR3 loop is CALGEMPNLRIRTGGGRQLIF. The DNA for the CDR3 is TGTGCTCTTGGGGAAATGCCTAACCTACGAATTCGTACTGGGGGAGGGAGACAACTCATCTTT.

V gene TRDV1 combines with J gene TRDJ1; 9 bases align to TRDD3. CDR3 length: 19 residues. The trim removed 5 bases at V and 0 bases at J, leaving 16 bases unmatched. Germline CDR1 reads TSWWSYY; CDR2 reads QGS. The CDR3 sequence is CALGRSSGYWGTYTDKLIF. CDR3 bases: TGTGCTCTTGGGCGAAGCTCGGGTTACTGGGGGACGTACACCGATAAACTCATCTTT.

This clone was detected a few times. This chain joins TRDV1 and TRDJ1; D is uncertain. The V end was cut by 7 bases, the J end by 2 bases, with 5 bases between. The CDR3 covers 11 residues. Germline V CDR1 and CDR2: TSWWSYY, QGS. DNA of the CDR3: TGTGCTCTTGAGGATACCGATAAACTCATCTTT. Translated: CALEDTDKLIF.

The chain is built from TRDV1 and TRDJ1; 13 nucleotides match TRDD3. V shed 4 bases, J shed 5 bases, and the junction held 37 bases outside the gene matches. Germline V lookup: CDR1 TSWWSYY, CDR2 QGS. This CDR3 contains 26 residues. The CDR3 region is CALGVSRPASPRTGGYASRGEDKLIF. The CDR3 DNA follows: TGTGCTCTTGGGGTGTCAAGGCCTGCCTCTCCGCGTACTGGGGGATACGCCTCAAGGGGTGAAGATAAACTCATCTTT.

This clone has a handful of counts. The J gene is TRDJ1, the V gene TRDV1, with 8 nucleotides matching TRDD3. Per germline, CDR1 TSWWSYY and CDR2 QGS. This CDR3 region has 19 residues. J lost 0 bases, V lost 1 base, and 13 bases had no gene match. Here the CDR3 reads CALGEPSSASGGNTDKLIF. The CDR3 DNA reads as TGTGCTCTTGGGGAACCTTCCTCAGCCTCTGGGGGAAACACCGATAAACTCATCTTT.

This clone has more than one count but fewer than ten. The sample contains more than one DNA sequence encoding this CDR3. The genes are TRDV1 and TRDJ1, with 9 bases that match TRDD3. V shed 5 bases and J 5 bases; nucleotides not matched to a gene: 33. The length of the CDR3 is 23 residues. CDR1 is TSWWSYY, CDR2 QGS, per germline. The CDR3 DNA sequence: TGTGCTCTTGGGCCCTGGGTGCGTCCTACACTAATGGGGGATATGACCCCTCCAGATAAACTCATCTTT. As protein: CALGPWVRPTLMGDMTPPDKLIF.

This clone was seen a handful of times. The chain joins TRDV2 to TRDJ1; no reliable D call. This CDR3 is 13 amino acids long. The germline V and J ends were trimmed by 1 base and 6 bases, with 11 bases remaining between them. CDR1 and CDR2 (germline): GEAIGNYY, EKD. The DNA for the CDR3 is TGTGCCTGTGACACTCAACTACACCATAAACTCATCTTT. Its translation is CACDTQLHHKLIF.

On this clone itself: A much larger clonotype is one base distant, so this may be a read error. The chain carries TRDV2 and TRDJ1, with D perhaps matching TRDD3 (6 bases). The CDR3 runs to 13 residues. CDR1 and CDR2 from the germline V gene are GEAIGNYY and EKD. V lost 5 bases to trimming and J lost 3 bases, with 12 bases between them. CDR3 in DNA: TGTGCCTGTGGTTTCCGGGGATCCGATAAACTCATCTTT. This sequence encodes CACGFRGSDKLIF.

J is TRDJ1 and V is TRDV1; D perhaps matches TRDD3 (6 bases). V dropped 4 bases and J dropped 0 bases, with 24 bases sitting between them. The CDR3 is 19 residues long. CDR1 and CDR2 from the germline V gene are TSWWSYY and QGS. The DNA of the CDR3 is TGTGCTCTTGGGGCCACAACCCCGGGGGGGAAGCGGTACACCGATAAACTCATCTTT. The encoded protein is CALGATTPGGKRYTDKLIF.

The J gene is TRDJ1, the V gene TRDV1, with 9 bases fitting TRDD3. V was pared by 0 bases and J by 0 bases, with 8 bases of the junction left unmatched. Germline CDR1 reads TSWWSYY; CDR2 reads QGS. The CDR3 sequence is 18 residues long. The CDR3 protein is CALGELPPGGWYTDKLIF. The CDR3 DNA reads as TGTGCTCTTGGGGAACTGCCCCCTGGGGGATGGTACACCGATAAACTCATCTTT.

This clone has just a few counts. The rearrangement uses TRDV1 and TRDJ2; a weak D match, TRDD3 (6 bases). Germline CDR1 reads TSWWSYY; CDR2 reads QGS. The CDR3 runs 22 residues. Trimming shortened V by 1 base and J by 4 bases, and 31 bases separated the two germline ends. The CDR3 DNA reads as TGTGCTCTTGGGGAACCCTGGGGCCCCGCCTGTAGTATGCCGGGAGGGACAGCACAACTCTTCTTT. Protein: CALGEPWGPACSMPGGTAQLFF.

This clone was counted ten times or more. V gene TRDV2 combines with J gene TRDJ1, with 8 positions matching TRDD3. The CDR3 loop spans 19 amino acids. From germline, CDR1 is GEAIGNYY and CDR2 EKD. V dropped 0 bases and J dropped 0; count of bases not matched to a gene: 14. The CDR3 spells CACDTSKGDILPYTDKLIF. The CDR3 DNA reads TGTGCCTGTGACACCAGTAAGGGGGATATCCTACCATACACCGATAAACTCATCTTT.

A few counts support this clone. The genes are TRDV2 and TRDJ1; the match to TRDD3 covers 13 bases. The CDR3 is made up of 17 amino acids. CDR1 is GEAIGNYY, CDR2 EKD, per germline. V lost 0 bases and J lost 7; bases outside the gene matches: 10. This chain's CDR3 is CACDTGSTGGYGVKLIF. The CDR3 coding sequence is TGTGCCTGTGACACCGGGTCGACTGGGGGATACGGGGTTAAACTCATCTTT.

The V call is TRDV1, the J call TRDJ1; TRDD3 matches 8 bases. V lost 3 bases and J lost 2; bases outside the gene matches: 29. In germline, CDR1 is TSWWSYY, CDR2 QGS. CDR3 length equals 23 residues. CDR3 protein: CALGEFIPANTGGIPPLTDKLIF. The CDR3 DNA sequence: TGTGCTCTTGGGGAGTTCATTCCTGCTAACACTGGGGGGATTCCACCCTTAACCGATAAACTCATCTTT.

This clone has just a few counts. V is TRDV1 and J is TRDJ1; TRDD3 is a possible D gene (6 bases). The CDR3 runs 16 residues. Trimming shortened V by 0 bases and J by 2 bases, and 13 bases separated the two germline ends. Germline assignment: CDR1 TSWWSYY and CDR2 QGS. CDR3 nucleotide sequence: TGTGCTCTTGGGGAACTGAGATTGGGGGGAACCGATAAACTCATCTTT. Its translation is CALGELRLGGTDKLIF.

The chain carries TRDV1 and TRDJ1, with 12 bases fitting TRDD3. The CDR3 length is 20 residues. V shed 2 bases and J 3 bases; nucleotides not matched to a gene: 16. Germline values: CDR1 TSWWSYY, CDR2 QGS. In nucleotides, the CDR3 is TGTGCTCTTGGGGAATGGTGTCTGGGGGATACGCGGGGAAATTCCGATAAACTCATCTTT. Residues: CALGEWCLGDTRGNSDKLIF.

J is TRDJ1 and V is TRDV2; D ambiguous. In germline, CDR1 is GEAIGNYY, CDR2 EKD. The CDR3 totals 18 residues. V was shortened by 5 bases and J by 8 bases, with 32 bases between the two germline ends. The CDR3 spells CACATGWCLVGLTPKLIF. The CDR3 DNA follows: TGTGCCTGTGCCACGGGGTGGTGTTTAGTAGGTCTTACCCCCAAACTCATCTTT.

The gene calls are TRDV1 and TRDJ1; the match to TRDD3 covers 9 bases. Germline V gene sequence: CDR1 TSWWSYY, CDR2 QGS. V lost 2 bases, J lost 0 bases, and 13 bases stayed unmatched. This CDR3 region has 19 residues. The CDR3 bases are TGTGCTCTTGGGGAATTAACGTCTGTACTGGGGGACGACACCGATAAACTCATCTTT. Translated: CALGELTSVLGDDTDKLIF.

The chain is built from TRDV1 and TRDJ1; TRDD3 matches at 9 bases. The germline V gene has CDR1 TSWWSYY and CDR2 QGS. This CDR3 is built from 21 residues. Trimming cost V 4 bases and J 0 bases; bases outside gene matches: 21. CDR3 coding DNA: TGTGCTCTTGGGGGGCCTACCGACTCTGTACTGGGGGACTTGTACACCGATAAACTCATCTTT. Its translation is CALGGPTDSVLGDLYTDKLIF.

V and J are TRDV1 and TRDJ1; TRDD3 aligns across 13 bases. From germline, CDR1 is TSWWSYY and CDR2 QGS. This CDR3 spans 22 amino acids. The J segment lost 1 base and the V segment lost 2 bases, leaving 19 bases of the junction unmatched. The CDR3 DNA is TGTGCTCTTGGGGAAAATCCTTCCCGGAGGTACTGGGGGATACGGTGCACCGATAAACTCATCTTT. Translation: CALGENPSRRYWGIRCTDKLIF.

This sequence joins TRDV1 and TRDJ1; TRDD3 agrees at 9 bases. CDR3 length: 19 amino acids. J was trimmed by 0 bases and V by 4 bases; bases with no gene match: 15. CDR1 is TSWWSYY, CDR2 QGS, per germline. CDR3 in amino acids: CALGVTRPLPGGYTDKLIF. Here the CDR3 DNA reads TGTGCTCTTGGGGTCACCAGGCCCCTACCTGGGGGATACACCGATAAACTCATCTTT.

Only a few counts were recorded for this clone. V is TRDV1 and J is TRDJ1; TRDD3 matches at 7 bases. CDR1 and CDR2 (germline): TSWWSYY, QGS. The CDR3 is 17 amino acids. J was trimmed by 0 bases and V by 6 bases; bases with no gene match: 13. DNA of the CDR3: TGTGCTCTTGGTTTTCCTCTGGTACTGGGGAACACCGATAAACTCATCTTT. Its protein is CALGFPLVLGNTDKLIF.

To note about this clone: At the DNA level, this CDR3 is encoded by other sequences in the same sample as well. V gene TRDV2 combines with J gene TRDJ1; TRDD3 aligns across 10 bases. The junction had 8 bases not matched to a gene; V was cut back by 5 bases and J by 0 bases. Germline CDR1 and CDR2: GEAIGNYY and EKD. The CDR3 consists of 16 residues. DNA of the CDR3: TGTGCCTGTGGGCCCTACTGGGGGATTCACACCGATAAACTCATCTTT. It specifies CACGPYWGIHTDKLIF.